A single sample gave rise to the 19 T cell receptor beta chains below, sequenced in a study of blood T cell repertoires in COVID-19. Measured with immunoSEQ multiplex PCR; TCRdb has only the in-frame clones, and not every one. The sample lists 300,000 to 450,000 clones; around nine tenths were seen once. The specimen was peripheral blood. The receptor set was obtained from a human donor in a cohort sampled during active COVID-19.

The J gene is TRBJ2-3, the V gene TRBV9; TRBD2 agrees at 9 bases. Losses at the gene ends were 4 bases for V and 2 bases for J; bases not matched to a gene: 5. The length of the CDR3 is 15 residues. Germline V gene data show CDR1 as SGDLS and CDR2 as YYNGEE. The DNA for the CDR3 is TGTGCCAGCAGCAGCGGGGGGACCTACACAGATACGCAGTATTTT. Protein product: CASSSGGTYTDTQYF.

The chain carries TRBV2 and TRBJ2-5; no clear D gene. V was shortened by 4 bases and J by 5 bases, with 5 bases between the two germline ends. Germline V gene lookup returns CDR1 SNHLY and CDR2 FYNNEI. CDR3 length: 11 residues. The CDR3, as DNA: TGTGCCAGCAGTGTCCTCGAGACCCAGTACTTC. Its translation is CASSVLETQYF.

This chain uses TRBV19 with TRBJ2-5, with 8 bases lining up with TRBD1. There are 15 residues in the CDR3. Germline V gene data show CDR1 as LNHDA and CDR2 as SQIVND (reference sequence). V gave up 4 bases and J gave up 9 bases; unmatched junction bases: 13. The CDR3 region is CASSRNRGSQGAQYF. The CDR3 nucleotides are TGTGCCAGTAGTAGGAACAGGGGGTCCCAAGGGGCCCAGTACTTC.

The gene calls are TRBV28 and TRBJ1-2; D gene unclear. CDR3 length: 14 residues. CDR1 is MDHEN and CDR2 is SYDVKM in the germline V gene. Trimming took off 6 bases at V and 2 bases at J, with 13 bases between the two ends. The CDR3 is CASREKGGNYGYTF. The CDR3 region has the DNA TGTGCCAGCAGAGAAAAGGGAGGGAACTATGGCTACACCTTC.

This chain links TRBV7-8 with TRBJ1-1; D gene uncertain. Trimming stripped 4 bases from V and 1 base from J, with 10 bases between. Germline-derived CDR1 and CDR2 are SGHVS and FQNEAQ. The CDR3 contains 14 residues. CDR3 protein: CASSYQRGNTEAFF. For the CDR3, the DNA is TGTGCCAGCAGCTACCAGCGGGGGAACACTGAAGCTTTCTTT.

The CDR3 is CASSTNSYEQYF. For the CDR3, the DNA is TGTGCCAGCAGTACTAATTCCTACGAGCAGTACTTC. The genes are TRBV2 and TRBJ2-7; D is unresolved. Deletions cut 5 bases from V and 1 base from J, with 6 bases between. The germline V gene encodes CDR1 SNHLY and CDR2 FYNNEI. This CDR3 spans 12 amino acids.

Written as DNA, the CDR3 is TGTGCCAGCTCACGCGGTGGGGGGTATGAAGCTTTCTTT. Translation gives CASSRGGGYEAFF. The chain is built from TRBV18 and TRBJ1-1; D is perhaps TRBD1 (5 bases). CDR3 size: 13 residues. Between the trimmed V and J ends, which lost 4 bases and 7 bases, there was a span of 13 bases. The V gene's germline CDR1 is KGHSH and CDR2 LQKENI.

This clone was observed once. The chain has TRBV15 and TRBJ1-6, with a weak D call TRBD1 (5 bases). V dropped 0 bases and J dropped 10 bases, with 13 bases sitting between them. The CDR3 is made up of 15 amino acids. From germline, CDR1 is LNHNV and CDR2 YYDKDF (reference sequence). The CDR3 DNA follows: TGTGCCACCAGCAGAGATAGGAGGGGAGGATCACCCCTCCACTTT. Translating gives CATSRDRRGGSPLHF.

J is TRBJ2-1 and V is TRBV7-3; TRBD2 agrees at 11 bases. V lost 5 bases, J lost 0 bases, and 6 bases stayed unmatched. The CDR3 runs to 17 residues. CDR1 and CDR2 (germline): SGHTA, FQGTGA. The DNA of the CDR3 is TGTGCCAGCAGCCCCATAGCGGGAGGGAGCTCCTACAATGAGCAGTTCTTC. Amino acid sequence: CASSPIAGGSSYNEQFF.

This chain links TRBV25-1 with TRBJ2-1, with D maybe TRBD2 (6 bases). V lost 4 bases and J 6 bases, leaving 13 bases between the germline ends. The germline CDR1 and CDR2 sequences are MGHDK and SYGVNS. This CDR3 is 14 amino acids long. The CDR3 DNA reads as TGTGCCAGCAGTGCCTTTTTGGGAGGCAATGAGCAGTTCTTC. Protein sequence: CASSAFLGGNEQFF.

J is TRBJ2-3 and V is TRBV6-4; 9 nucleotides line up with TRBD2. The CDR3 runs 14 residues. Germline trimming cut 5 bases from V and 4 bases from J; bases unmatched to any gene: 4. Looked up from germline, CDR1 is MRHNA and CDR2 is SNTAGT. In DNA form, the CDR3 reads TGTGCCAGCAGTCCGGGACTAGCCTCAGATACGCAGTATTTT. As protein: CASSPGLASDTQYF.

The gene calls are TRBV10-3 and TRBJ2-1; 8 bases are shared with TRBD1. V gave up 4 bases and J gave up 5 bases; unmatched junction bases: 7. Germline values: CDR1 ENHRY, CDR2 SYGVKD. The length of the CDR3 is 15 residues. The CDR3 protein is CAISVAGGLNNEQFF. In nucleotides, the CDR3 is TGTGCCATCAGTGTGGCAGGGGGCTTAAACAATGAGCAGTTCTTC.

The rearrangement links TRBV7-7 to TRBJ2-3, with 14 bases aligning to TRBD2. With 3 bases clipped from V and 4 bases from J, the junction kept 15 bases outside the gene matches. The CDR3 has 20 amino acids. Germline loops: CDR1 SSHAT, CDR2 FNYEAQ (reference sequence). The CDR3 DNA sequence: TGTGCCAGCAGCTTTATTAACAATACCGGGACTAGCGGGAGAGCAGATACGCAGTATTTT. Its protein product is CASSFINNTGTSGRADTQYF.

This clone showed up just once. The gene calls are TRBV6-5 and TRBJ1-1; TRBD1 agrees at 11 bases. This CDR3 contains 14 residues. Germline V gene lookup returns CDR1 MNHEY and CDR2 SVGAGI. Trimming at V came to 2 bases and at J to 4 bases, leaving 0 bases not matched to a gene. The CDR3 DNA reads as TGTGCCAGCAGTTACGGGACAGGGGGCACTGAAGCTTTCTTT. This codes for CASSYGTGGTEAFF.

This clone was picked up a small number of times. The chain uses TRBV27 and TRBJ2-2, with 10 bases that match TRBD2. This CDR3 has 19 amino acids. Germline CDR1 MNHEY, CDR2 SMNVEV (reference sequence). The ends lost 2 bases at V and 2 bases at J; junction bases unmatched: 11. The CDR3 protein is CASSLIWSSGSPNTGELFF. The CDR3 DNA sequence: TGTGCCAGCAGTTTAATCTGGTCTAGCGGGAGTCCCAACACCGGGGAGCTGTTTTTT.

Points on this clone: Other DNA sequences in this specimen translate into the identical CDR3. The chain is built from TRBV3-1 (or the pseudogene TRBV3-2) and TRBJ2-7; 10 positions match TRBD1. The J segment lost 1 base and the V segment lost 4 bases, leaving 4 bases of the junction unmatched. Germline CDR1 is LGHDT and CDR2 is YNNKEL (reference sequence). This CDR3 has 15 amino acids. CDR3 nucleotide sequence: TGTGCCAGCAGCCCCCGGGACAGGGGATCCTACGAGCAGTACTTC. Its translation is CASSPRDRGSYEQYF.

This clone has only one observation. CDR3 nucleotides: TGTGCCACCAGTGCTGCAGGGCCCAACTATCAGCCCCAGCATTTT. Translated: CATSAAGPNYQPQHF. V usage is TRBV24-1 and J usage is TRBJ1-5; D may be TRBD1 (5 bases). V was cut by 5 bases and J by 5 bases, with 15 bases left in between. Germline CDR1 and CDR2: KGHDR and SFDVKD. The CDR3 is 15 residues long.

This clone was counted between two and nine times. This chain joins TRBV6-1 and TRBJ2-1; TRBD2 matches at 7 bases. The germline V gene encodes CDR1 MNHNS and CDR2 SASEGT. The V segment lost 3 bases and the J segment 1 base; nucleotides outside the gene matches: 9. This CDR3 contains 17 residues. CDR3 sequence reads: CASSDRGLAVSYNEQFF. CDR3 DNA sequence: TGTGCCAGCAGTGATCGCGGGCTAGCGGTATCCTACAATGAGCAGTTCTTC.

The CDR3 region has the DNA TGCGCCAGCAGCTTATGGGGAGGGCAGGAGACCCAGTACTTC. It encodes CASSLWGGQETQYF. This rearrangement joins TRBV5-1 to TRBJ2-5; 7 nucleotides match TRBD2. The V segment lost 2 bases and the J segment 5 bases; nucleotides outside the gene matches: 6. The CDR3 is 14 amino acids. Germline CDR1 is SGHRS and CDR2 is YFSETQ.